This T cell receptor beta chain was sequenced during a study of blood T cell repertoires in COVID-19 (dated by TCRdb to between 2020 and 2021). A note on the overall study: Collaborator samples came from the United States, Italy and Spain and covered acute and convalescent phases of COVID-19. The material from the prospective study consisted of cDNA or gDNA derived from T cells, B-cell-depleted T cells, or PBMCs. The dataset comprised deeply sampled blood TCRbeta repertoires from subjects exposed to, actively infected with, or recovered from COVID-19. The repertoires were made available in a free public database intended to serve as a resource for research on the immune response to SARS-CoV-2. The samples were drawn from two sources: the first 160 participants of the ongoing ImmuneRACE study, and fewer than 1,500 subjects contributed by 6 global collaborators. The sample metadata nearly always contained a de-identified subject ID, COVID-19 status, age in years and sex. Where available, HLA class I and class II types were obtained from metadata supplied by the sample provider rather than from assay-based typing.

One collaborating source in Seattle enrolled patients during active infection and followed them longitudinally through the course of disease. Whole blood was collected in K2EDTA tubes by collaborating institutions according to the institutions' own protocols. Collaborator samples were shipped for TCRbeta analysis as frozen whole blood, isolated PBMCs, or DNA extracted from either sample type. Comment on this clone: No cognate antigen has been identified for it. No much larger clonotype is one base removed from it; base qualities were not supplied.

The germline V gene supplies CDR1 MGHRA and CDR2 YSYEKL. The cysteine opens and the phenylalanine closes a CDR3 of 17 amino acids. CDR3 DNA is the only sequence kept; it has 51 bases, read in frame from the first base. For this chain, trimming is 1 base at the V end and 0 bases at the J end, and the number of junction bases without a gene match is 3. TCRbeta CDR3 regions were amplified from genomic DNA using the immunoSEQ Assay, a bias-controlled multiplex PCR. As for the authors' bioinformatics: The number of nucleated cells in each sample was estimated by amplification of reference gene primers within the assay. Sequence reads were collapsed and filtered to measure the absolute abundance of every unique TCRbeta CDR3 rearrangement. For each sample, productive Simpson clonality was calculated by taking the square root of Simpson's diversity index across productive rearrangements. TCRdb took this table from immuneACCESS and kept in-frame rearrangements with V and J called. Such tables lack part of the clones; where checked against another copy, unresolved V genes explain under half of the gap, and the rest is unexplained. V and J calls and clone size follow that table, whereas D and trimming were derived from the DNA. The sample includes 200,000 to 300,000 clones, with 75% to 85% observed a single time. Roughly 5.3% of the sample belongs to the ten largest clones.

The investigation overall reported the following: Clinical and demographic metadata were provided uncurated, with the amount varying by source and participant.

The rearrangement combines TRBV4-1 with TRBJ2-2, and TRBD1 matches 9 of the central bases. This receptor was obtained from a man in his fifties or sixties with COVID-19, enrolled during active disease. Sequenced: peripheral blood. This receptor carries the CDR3 CASSQVRQGANTGELFF. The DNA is TGCGCCAGCAGCCAAGTCCGACAGGGGGCGAACACCGGGGAGCTGTTTTTT.